The rows below give T cell receptor beta chains drawn from one sample of a study of T cell repertoires in cytomegalovirus infection. MiXCR was run by TCRdb on the reads, yielding one entry per CDR3 protein. The sample carries 200,000 to 300,000 distinct CDR3 sequences, roughly an eighth recorded once. Sequencing was carried out using PBMCs. The receptor set was obtained from a human donor in good health (CMV status not recorded). Some clones in this sample may be carry-over from other donors' samples. The CDR3 runs from the conserved cysteine through the conserved F or W. The D gene is left open where the match is weak. Size tells how often a clone was seen (once, few, many) or the class of an expanded clone, and some rows leave it out.

CDR3nt | CDR3aa | v_gene | abundance | j_gene | d_gene
TGTGCCAGCAGCTCCCTAGGGGGTACGAACACTGAAGCTTTCTTT | CASSSLGGTNTEAFF | TRBV7-2 | many | TRBJ1-1 | .
TGTGCCAGCTACGGACAGCGCCCGAGAAACACCATATATTTT | CASYGQRPRNTIYF | TRBV19 | many | TRBJ1-3 | .
TGTGCCAGCAGCTTAGTTGGGGGGCGCAGGGCCACTGAAGCTTTCTTT | CASSLVGGRRATEAFF | TRBV7-2 | many | TRBJ1-1 | .
TGTGCCAGCAGCTCGCCGGGACAAAACTCTGGAAACACCATATATTTT | CASSSPGQNSGNTIYF | TRBV7-2 | many | TRBJ1-3 | .
TGTGCCAGTAGTATAGCGGCAGGGGCAGTGGGCGAGCAGTACTTC | CASSIAAGAVGEQYF | TRBV19 | many | TRBJ2-7 | .
TGTGCCAGCCGTAGGGATTTGACGAATACGCAGTATTTT | CASRRDLTNTQYF | TRBV6-1 | many | TRBJ2-3 | .
TGTGCCAGTGGACAGGGTTCTTTCGAAAAACTGTTTTTT | CASGQGSFEKLFF | TRBV6-1 | many | TRBJ1-4 | TRBD1
TGTGCCAGCAGGGATAGCGGGAGGAGCTCCTACGAGCAGTACTTC | CASRDSGRSSYEQYF | TRBV28 | many | TRBJ2-7 | TRBD2
TGCAGCGGTTCAGGGGGGAACACTGAAGCTTTCTTT | CSGSGGNTEAFF | TRBV29-1 | . | TRBJ1-1 | TRBD1
TGCGCCAGCAGCTCGGGACAGCCGATCGGAGATACGCAGTATTTT | CASSSGQPIGDTQYF | TRBV5-1 | . | TRBJ2-3 | TRBD1
TGTGCCAGCAGCCCCCAGAAGAGGACACAAGAGACCCAGTACTTC | CASSPQKRTQETQYF | TRBV7-2 | few | TRBJ2-5 | .